These 18 T cell receptor beta chains were all obtained from the same sample, sequenced in a study of T cells in Graves' hyperthyroidism and ophthalmopathy (dated by TCRdb to about 2019). Receptors were amplified or captured by multiplex PCR. Sequencing was carried out with an Illumina HiSeq 2000. Amplification of TCR beta CDR3 regions was carried out from RNA transcripts. The first round of RT-PCR for the TCR CDR3 was performed with the HTBI primer set and the Qiagen OneStep RT-PCR kit. TCRdb took the public reads, trimmed them with fastp at Q25, ran MiXCR for clone calling and kept in-frame beta chains. One record per CDR3 amino acid sequence lists the most common genes and DNA. The sample table shows 300,000 to 350,000 distinct CDR3 sequences, and around 18% are seen once. The ten largest clones capture around a sixth of the sample. Sequencing was performed on blood. The source of these receptors is a middle-aged woman with Graves' ophthalmopathy.

This clonotype was picked up many times. The genes are TRBV27 and TRBJ2-2; D call uncertain. In germline, CDR1 is MNHEY, CDR2 SMNVEV (reference sequence). The V end lost 6 bases, the J end lost 3 bases, and 11 bases lay between the germline ends. The CDR3 spans 14 residues. The CDR3 nucleotides are TGTGCCAGCAGAAAGGGTACGGACACCGGGGAGCTGTTTTTT. Its protein product is CASRKGTDTGELFF.

A single count supports this clonotype. J is TRBJ2-7 and V is TRBV2, with 10 nucleotides matching TRBD2. The CDR3 runs to 15 residues. The junction had 3 bases not matched to a gene; V was cut back by 1 base and J by 3 bases. CDR1 and CDR2 from the germline V gene are SNHLY and FYNNEI. CDR3 nucleotides: TGTGCCAGCAGTGAAGTCGGGACTAGCGACTACGAGCAGTACTTC. It yields the protein CASSEVGTSDYEQYF.

The chain links TRBV12-3 or TRBV12-4 to TRBJ1-1; 10 bases agree with TRBD1. The junction had 13 bases not matched to a gene; V was cut back by 6 bases and J by 6 bases. This CDR3 has 16 residues. CDR3 sequence (DNA): TGTGCCAGCAGAGCTAGACAGGGGGCGAATGTCTCTGAAGCTTTCTTT. Translating gives CASRARQGANVSEAFF.

This clonotype was recorded at least ten times. This chain connects TRBV30 to TRBJ1-5, with TRBD1 as a possible D gene (5 bases). CDR3 size: 15 residues. Germline-derived CDR1 and CDR2 are GTSNPN and SVGIG (reference sequence). V was shortened by 5 bases and J by 8 bases, with 22 bases between the two germline ends. The CDR3 protein is CAWAPANQGDEPQHF. The CDR3 nucleotides read TGTGCCTGGGCTCCAGCGAACCAGGGTGATGAGCCCCAGCATTTT.

This clonotype was observed a few times. This sequence joins TRBV7-8 and TRBJ2-6; no clear D gene. There are 15 residues in the CDR3. CDR1 is SGHVS, CDR2 FQNEAQ, per germline. Trimming took 5 bases from V and 5 from J, leaving 13 bases between them. The CDR3 spells CASSLDPSRANVLTF. CDR3 coding DNA: TGTGCCAGCAGCCTCGATCCCTCCAGGGCCAACGTCCTGACTTTC.

This clonotype was counted at least ten times. The chain uses TRBV15 and TRBJ2-7, with D possibly TRBD1 on 6 matching bases. Germline CDR1 LNHNV, CDR2 YYDKDF (reference sequence). The germline V and J ends were trimmed by 0 bases and 0 bases, with 24 bases remaining between them. The CDR3 is made up of 20 amino acids. In nucleotides, the CDR3 is TGTGCCACCAGCAGAGATCTTTCCCCCATCCAGGGGTTCGGCTCCTACGAGCAGTACTTC. Protein: CATSRDLSPIQGFGSYEQYF.

This clonotype was detected ten times or more. The chain uses TRBV24-1 and TRBJ2-7; D is unclear. The CDR3 runs to 16 residues. The V end lost 2 bases, the J end lost 5 bases, and 18 bases lay between the germline ends. Per germline, CDR1 KGHDR and CDR2 SFDVKD. The CDR3 DNA reads TGTGCCACCAGTGATTCGCATGGGTACCTAGTGGACGAGCAGTACTTC. It is translated as CATSDSHGYLVDEQYF.

This clonotype was detected once. This CDR3 fails to terminate in the conserved phenylalanine or tryptophan, so it likely reflects a read error. The chain employs TRBV6-2 or TRBV6-3 and TRBJ1-1; D gene ambiguous. V lost 5 bases and J 5 bases, leaving 9 bases between the germline ends. Germline CDR1 and CDR2: MNHEY and SVGEGT. This CDR3 region has 12 residues. The CDR3 reads CASSPRDTEAFI. The CDR3 DNA reads as TGTGCCAGCAGTCCCCGGGATACTGAAGCTTTCATT.

This chain joins TRBV20-1 and TRBJ2-7; 7 bases line up with TRBD2. Germline values: CDR1 DFQATT, CDR2 SNEGSKA (reference sequence). CDR3 length: 14 residues. V was clipped by 7 bases and J by 2 bases; unmatched bases: 11. CDR3 sequence (DNA): TGCAGTGGGAGAGGTGGGAGGGGTCCCTACGAGCAGTACTTC. It translates to CSGRGGRGPYEQYF.

The chain recombines TRBV7-2 with TRBJ1-2, with TRBD1 as a possible D gene (5 bases). Germline CDR1 is SGHTA and CDR2 is FQGNSA. The CDR3 loop spans 14 amino acids. V lost 3 bases and J lost 4, with 12 bases in between. CDR3 sequence reads: CASSLARVLYGYTF. CDR3 sequence (DNA): TGTGCCAGCAGCTTGGCCAGGGTCCTCTATGGCTACACCTTC.

In this sample, this clonotype turned up many times. This may arise from a read error, as a much more abundant clone is one base away. The CDR3 reads CAGSLRGDYGYTF. DNA for the CDR3: TGTGCCGGCAGTTTGAGGGGCGACTATGGCTACACCTTC. This chain joins TRBV12-3 or TRBV12-4 and TRBJ1-2, with a possible D match to TRBD1 (5 bases). The CDR3 totals 13 residues.

This clonotype was detected ten times or more. The chain carries TRBV10-3 and TRBJ1-2, with D unresolved. Germline V gene lookup returns CDR1 ENHRY and CDR2 SYGVKD. The CDR3 length is 13 residues. V was cut by 10 bases and J by 4 bases, with 16 bases left in between. In nucleotides, the CDR3 is TGTGCCAACCAACAACGGGAGGGCTATGGCTACACCTTC. Translating gives CANQQREGYGYTF.

This clonotype appeared many times. This chain joins TRBV6-5 and TRBJ1-3, with a possible D match to TRBD1 (5 bases). This CDR3 has 14 residues. The germline V gene encodes CDR1 MNHEY and CDR2 SVGAGI. The germline V and J ends were trimmed by 3 bases and 4 bases, with 10 bases remaining between them. The CDR3 coding sequence is TGTGCCAGCAGTTATGGGGGGAAAGGAAACACCATATATTTT. This encodes CASSYGGKGNTIYF.

The table lists this clonotype with many counts. The V and J genes are TRBV25-1 and TRBJ2-2; D remains unclear. V lost 7 bases and J lost 4, with 10 bases in between. The CDR3 has 13 residues. CDR1 and CDR2 from the germline V gene are MGHDK and SYGVNS. CDR3 in DNA: TGTGCCAGCAAAACAGCTACCACCGGGGAGCTGTTTTTT. As protein: CASKTATTGELFF.

This clonotype was counted ten times or more. J is TRBJ1-2 and V is TRBV5-1, with 7 positions matching TRBD1. With V trimmed by 2 bases and J by 6 bases, 13 bases remained unmatched. The CDR3 length is 16 residues. CDR1 and CDR2 (germline): SGHRS, YFSETQ. The CDR3 region is CASSFRQTGKVDGYTF. The CDR3 DNA is TGCGCCAGCAGCTTCCGCCAGACAGGGAAGGTGGATGGCTACACCTTC.

Only a few counts were recorded for this clonotype. The chain combines TRBV5-1 with TRBJ2-7, with D uncertain. The germline V gene encodes CDR1 SGHRS and CDR2 YFSETQ. V lost 0 bases and J 5 bases, leaving 15 bases between the germline ends. The CDR3 totals 15 residues. CDR3 DNA sequence: TGCGCCAGCAGCTTGGCGGGTCCCGAAGTCCACGAGCAGTACTTC. Its translation: CASSLAGPEVHEQYF.

CDR3 in DNA: TGTGCCAGCAGGGGAGCGGGAGGCTTCTTTGACGAGCAGTACTTC. It translates to CASRGAGGFFDEQYF. The chain couples TRBV6-1 to TRBJ2-7, with 9 bases identical to TRBD2. The germline gives CDR1 MNHNS, CDR2 SASEGT. The V gene end was trimmed by 6 bases and the J gene end by 5 bases; junction bases not matched to a gene: 11. The CDR3 is 15 amino acids.

A remark on this clonotype: Likely a read error: the CDR3 ends without its conserved phenylalanine or tryptophan. V and J are TRBV12-3 or TRBV12-4 and TRBJ2-1; D unclear. Trimming pared 3 bases from V and 6 bases from J, leaving 9 bases between. This CDR3 comprises 13 residues. The CDR3 nucleotides read TGTGCCAGCAGTTTTGTGTACCTCAATGAGCAGTTCTTA. Translated, it gives CASSFVYLNEQFL.